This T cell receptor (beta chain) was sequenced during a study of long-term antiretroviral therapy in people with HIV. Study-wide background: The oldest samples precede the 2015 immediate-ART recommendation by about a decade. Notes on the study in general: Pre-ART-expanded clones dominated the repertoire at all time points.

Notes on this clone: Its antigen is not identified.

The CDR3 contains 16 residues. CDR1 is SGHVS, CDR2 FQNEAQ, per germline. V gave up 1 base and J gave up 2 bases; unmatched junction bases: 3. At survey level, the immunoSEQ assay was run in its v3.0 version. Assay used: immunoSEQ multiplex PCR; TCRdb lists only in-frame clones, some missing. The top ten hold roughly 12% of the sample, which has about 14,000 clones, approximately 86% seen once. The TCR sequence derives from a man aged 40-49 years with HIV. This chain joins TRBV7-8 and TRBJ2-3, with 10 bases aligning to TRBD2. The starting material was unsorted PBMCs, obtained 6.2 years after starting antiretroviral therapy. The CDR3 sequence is CASSLGLAGPTDTQYF. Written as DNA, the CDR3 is TGTGCCAGCAGCTTAGGACTAGCGGGTCCCACAGATACGCAGTATTTT.